This TCR beta chain emerged from a study of blood T cell repertoires in COVID-19 (dated by TCRdb to the early 2020s). Context from the whole study: The collaborator samples originated in the United States, Italy and Spain and spanned the acute and convalescent phases of COVID-19. The dataset comprised deeply sampled blood TCRbeta repertoires from subjects exposed to, actively infected with, or recovered from COVID-19. The repertoires were released in a freely available public database meant as a resource for research on the immune response to SARS-CoV-2. The samples were drawn from two sources: the first 160 participants of the ongoing ImmuneRACE study, and 1,000 to 1,500 subjects contributed by 6 global collaborators. The prospective study material was composed of cDNA or gDNA derived from T cells, B-cell-depleted T cells, or PBMCs. A de-identified subject ID, COVID-19 status, age in years and sex were almost always included in the sample metadata. Where available, HLA class I and class II types were obtained from metadata supplied by the sample provider rather than from assay-based typing.

Whole blood was collected in K2EDTA tubes by collaborating institutions according to the institutions' own protocols. Collaborator samples were shipped for TCRbeta analysis as frozen whole blood, isolated PBMCs, or DNA extracted from either sample type. The paper's findings and limits, for the study overall: The quantity of clinical and demographic metadata differed by source and by participant and was supplied without curation.

TCRbeta CDR3 regions were amplified from genomic DNA by means of the immunoSEQ Assay, a bias-controlled multiplex PCR. The authors' pipeline ran thus. Nucleated cell counts per sample were estimated from amplification of reference gene primers within the assay. To quantify the absolute abundance of each unique TCRbeta CDR3 rearrangement, sequence reads were collapsed and filtered. For each sample, productive Simpson clonality was calculated by taking the square root of Simpson's diversity index across productive rearrangements. TCRdb holds this immuneACCESS table with in-frame rearrangements only. Some clones are missing; in checked studies, unresolved V genes explain under half, and the rest has no known cause. V, J and clone size are taken as reported in that table, and D and trimming were inferred from the DNA itself. This sample has 85,000 to 110,000 clones in its table, and less than 90% of those were observed once. Roughly 6% of the sample is held by the ten biggest clonotypes.

In regard to this clone: Its antigen remains unidentified. No base quality information exists; no much larger clone differs at one position.

The junction carries 12 bases between V and J, which are trimmed by 0 bases and 5 bases respectively. From cysteine to phenylalanine, the CDR3 is 15 amino acids long. Of the read, only the CDR3 DNA is kept; its 45 bases are in frame from base 1. Based on the germline V gene (reference sequence), the CDR1 and CDR2 sequences are SGHKS and YYEKEE. The sequence links TRBV5-5 to TRBJ1-5, with TRBD1 perhaps the D gene, on 5 matching bases. This receptor was obtained from a human donor in a cohort sampled during active COVID-19. Material: peripheral blood. The nucleotide sequence is TGTGCCAGCAGCTTGGTAGGGGAGGGATATCAGCCCCAGCATTTT. Its protein is CASSLVGEGYQPQHF.